This record concerns one T cell receptor beta chain sequence. The table lists this clone with a count of one. There is no known antigen for this receptor. No much larger clone exists at a distance of one base, and base qualities are not known. The donors were included in the validation cohort of over a hundred subjects, a group kept apart from the roughly 670-subject first cohort. This specimen comes from a study of cytomegalovirus exposure and HLA in healthy donors (dated by TCRdb to about 2017). Study-wide context: A later analysis indicated that the 90 to 150 validation repertoires were generated on the platform also employed for the 700 or so repertoires of the first cohort. The study was designed to test whether signatures of past pathogen exposure could be identified by cataloging public T cell receptors. In addition to the first cohort of about 650 subjects, a separate validation cohort of 100 to 150 different subjects was used. To predict cytomegalovirus infection status, the study brought together high-throughput TCR immunosequencing, statistical association of individual TCRs with disease status, and machine learning. Points the paper makes about the study in general: A total of about 180 TCR beta chains were listed by the study as associated with cytomegalovirus. A later analysis found that TCRs clustered in the first cohort also tended to co-occur in the 95 to 150 validation repertoires, with more than 90% of cluster scores above 0. Across donors, most TCR sequences were observed very rarely, whereas some public TCRs were present in many individuals. In vitro tests confirmed that a few of the cytomegalovirus-associated TCR beta chains recognize cytomegalovirus antigens. A later analysis had no HLA typing for the validation cohort, so co-occurrence there was scored across all 110 or so repertoires. The authors suggested that the approach could potentially be extended to other disease states and immunological phenotypes. The classifier was reported to diagnose cytomegalovirus status with high specificity and sensitivity in both the original and validation cohorts.

The library was built by means of the immunoSEQ multiplex PCR assay. On the study's bioinformatics: A statistical classification framework was built to diagnose cytomegalovirus status from the catalog of TCR beta chain sequences. Held by TCRdb, this immuneACCESS table contains in-frame sequences only and omits some clones. Under half of the omission traces to an unresolved V gene where checked; the cause of the rest is unknown. That table supplies the V and J calls and clone size; D and trimming were determined from the DNA. The sample yields more than 85,000 clones; around 86% were counted once. The ten largest clones capture roughly 4% of the sample. The CDR3 goes from the cysteine to the phenylalanine over 14 residues. Only CDR3 DNA remains: 42 bases, in frame from the first base. V trim: 4 bases; J trim: 5 bases; unmatched bases: 7. Looking up the germline V gene yields CDR1 SGHRS and CDR2 YFSETQ.

The rearranged segments are TRBV5-1 and TRBJ2-5, with TRBD2 matching 8 junction bases. The sequenced material came from PBMCs. This TCR was sampled from a woman aged 18-29 years in good health and CMV-seropositive. Read as DNA, the sequence is TGCGCCAGCAGCAGCGGGAGTCCGGAGGAGACCCAGTACTTC. Translated, this is CASSSGSPEETQYF.